The 8 T cell receptor beta chains in this list originate from one sample, sequenced in a study of T cells after yellow fever vaccination. TCRdb fed the 5' RACE reads into MiXCR, producing one record per CDR3 protein. The sample holds 620,000 or so distinct CDR3 sequences, approximately 16% seen once. This specimen consisted of PBMCs, obtained 5 to 6 days after the first yellow fever vaccination. All receptors come from a man between 18 and 29 years old who received the YFV17D yellow fever vaccine.

This clonotype was found a few times. This rearrangement joins TRBV20-1 to TRBJ2-3; no reliable D call. The CDR3 contains 14 residues. The germline gives CDR1 DFQATT, CDR2 SNEGSKA (reference sequence). Trimming shortened V by 6 bases and J by 2 bases, and 15 bases separated the two germline ends. The CDR3 spells CSASDRRITDTQYF. DNA of the CDR3: TGCAGTGCCAGCGATAGGCGGATCACAGATACGCAGTATTTT.

The chain has TRBV15 and TRBJ1-2; 7 nucleotides agree with TRBD1. CDR1 and CDR2 from the germline V gene are LNHNV and YYDKDF (reference sequence). The CDR3 length is 15 residues. The V segment lost 3 bases and the J segment 9 bases; nucleotides outside the gene matches: 13. CDR3 bases: TGTGCCACCAGCAGGGCCGGGACAGAGCCGGGAAGCTACACCTTC. Its translation: CATSRAGTEPGSYTF.

The genes are TRBV5-5 and TRBJ2-1; D gene uncertain. CDR1 and CDR2 (germline): SGHKS, YYEKEE (reference sequence). This CDR3 region has 12 residues. The ends were cut back, 4 bases at V and 9 bases at J, with 11 bases in the middle. CDR3 coding DNA: TGTGCCAGCAGCCCACGGCTCGGTGAGCAGTTCTTC. This sequence encodes CASSPRLGEQFF. The full variable domain, in which reference TRBV5-5 and TRBJ2-1 provide the parts outside the CDR3, is DAGVTQSPTHLIKTRGQQVTLRCSPISGHKSVSWYQQVLGQGPQFIFQYYEKEERGRGNFPDRFSARQFPNYSSELNVNALLLGDSALYLCASSPRLGEQFFGPGTRLTVL.

The rearrangement joins TRBV7-9 to TRBJ2-2; 8 bases are a match to TRBD2. The CDR3 is 16 residues long. V trimming: 4 bases; J trimming: 2 bases; junction bases outside the gene matches: 6. CDR1 and CDR2 (germline): SEHNR, FQNEAQ (reference sequence). CDR3 sequence reads: CASSSFGGANTGELFF. The CDR3 DNA reads TGTGCCAGCAGCTCATTCGGGGGGGCCAACACCGGGGAGCTGTTTTTT.

There are many counts of this clonotype. The chain carries TRBV12-3 or TRBV12-4 and TRBJ2-5; 7 bases align to TRBD1. After removal of 6 bases from V and 4 bases from J, the junction contained 8 bases not matched to a gene. The CDR3 is made up of 14 amino acids. CDR3 DNA sequence: TGTGCCAGCAGAGCTAGACAGGGTTCAGAGACCCAGTACTTC. Its translation: CASRARQGSETQYF.

The rearrangement uses TRBV20-1 and TRBJ2-2; D is unclear. Trimming took 0 bases from V and 2 from J, leaving 13 bases between them. Germline values: CDR1 DFQATT, CDR2 SNEGSKA (reference sequence). The CDR3 has 16 residues. CDR3 in amino acids: CSARDPPDSNTGELFF. The CDR3, as DNA: TGCAGTGCTAGAGATCCGCCCGATTCTAACACCGGGGAGCTGTTTTTT.

V usage is TRBV20-1 and J usage is TRBJ2-5; D possibly corresponds to TRBD2 (5 bases). Germline values: CDR1 DFQATT, CDR2 SNEGSKA (reference sequence). The V end lost 5 bases, the J end lost 2 bases, and 9 bases lay between the germline ends. This CDR3 contains 12 residues. In nucleotides, the CDR3 is TGCAGTGCTGCGAGGGTGCAAGAGACCCAGTACTTC. Its translation: CSAARVQETQYF.

The chain links TRBV11-2 to TRBJ2-1, with 9 bases identical to TRBD1. Trimming removed 5 bases from V and 2 bases from J; junction bases left unmatched: 7. Germline V gives CDR1 SGHAT, CDR2 FQNNGV. The CDR3 totals 16 residues. Here the CDR3 DNA reads TGTGCCAGCAGCGCGGTACAGGGGGCCGCCTACAATGAGCAGTTCTTC. Protein product: CASSAVQGAAYNEQFF.